The 27 T cell receptor beta chains listed next were all sequenced from one sample in a study of blood T cell repertoires in COVID-19. Clones were read by immunoSEQ multiplex PCR, and TCRdb kept only the in-frame ones, dropping some. Counted here are roughly 150,000 clones, 85% to 90% occurring once; the ten biggest clones make up just over 2.5%. The specimen was peripheral blood. The receptors derive from a woman aged 80 or over with COVID-19, enrolled during active disease.

V is TRBV5-1 and J is TRBJ2-5; 10 bases align to TRBD2. The V gene end was trimmed by 4 bases and the J gene end by 2 bases; junction bases not matched to a gene: 11. The CDR3 sequence is 17 residues long. Per germline, CDR1 SGHRS and CDR2 YFSETQ. CDR3 DNA sequence: TGCGCCAGCAGCCTTTCTTTAGCGGGAGGCCCTCAAGAGACCCAGTACTTC. It codes for CASSLSLAGGPQETQYF. Supplemented by reference TRBV5-1 and TRBJ2-5, the full variable domain reads KAGVTQTPRYLIKTRGQQVTLSCSPISGHRSVSWYQQTPGQGLQFLFEYFSETQRNKGNFPGRFSGRQFSNSRSEMNVSTLELGDSALYLCASSLSLAGGPQETQYFGPGTRLLVL.

Details on this clone: Additional DNA sequences in this sample encode the identical CDR3. The rearrangement links TRBV19 to TRBJ1-4; possibly TRBD1 for D (5 bases). This CDR3 comprises 13 residues. Trimming pared 5 bases from V and 7 bases from J, leaving 11 bases between. Germline lookup yields CDR1 LNHDA and CDR2 SQIVND (reference sequence). CDR3 sequence: CASSVQGTEKLFF. The CDR3 DNA reads as TGTGCCAGTAGTGTCCAGGGTACTGAAAAACTGTTTTTT.

The chain employs TRBV28 and TRBJ1-1; TRBD1 matches 9 bases. After removal of 6 bases from V and 6 bases from J, the junction contained 14 bases not matched to a gene. This CDR3 spans 16 amino acids. Per the germline V gene, CDR1 is MDHEN and CDR2 is SYDVKM. CDR3 in DNA: TGTGCCAGCAGGGGACAGGGAGCCCCATCACCCCCTGAAGCTTTCTTT. Protein: CASRGQGAPSPPEAFF.

This clone was seen once. V usage is TRBV6-5 and J usage is TRBJ1-4; no clear D. This CDR3 region has 14 residues. Germline CDR1 is MNHEY and CDR2 is SVGAGI. Trimming removed 4 bases from V and 6 bases from J, with 12 bases in between. The CDR3 loop reads CASSLEVSYEKLFF. The CDR3 bases are TGTGCCAGCAGTTTGGAGGTTTCCTATGAAAAACTGTTTTTT.

This chain joins TRBV7-6 and TRBJ2-3; 13 bases are a match to TRBD2. Germline loops: CDR1 SGHVS, CDR2 FNYEAQ. The CDR3 loop spans 18 amino acids. The V and J ends lost 1 base and 7 bases, in that order; junction bases with no gene match: 11. CDR3 sequence reads: CASSLGSTSGRNLHTQYF. The DNA of the CDR3 is TGTGCCAGCAGCTTAGGCTCGACTAGCGGGAGGAATTTGCATACGCAGTATTTT.

The CDR3 reads CSASLASTQYF. The CDR3 DNA sequence: TGCAGTGCTAGTCTAGCGTCAACGCAGTATTTT. The chain joins TRBV20-1 to TRBJ2-3; tentative D call: TRBD2 (6 bases). The germline V gene has CDR1 DFQATT and CDR2 SNEGSKA (reference sequence). Deletions cut 3 bases from V and 9 bases from J, with 10 bases between. This CDR3 region has 11 residues.

V and J are TRBV10-3 and TRBJ2-3; 7 nucleotides agree with TRBD1. The V and J ends lost 6 bases and 5 bases, in that order; junction bases with no gene match: 8. Germline V gene data show CDR1 as ENHRY and CDR2 as SYGVKD. The CDR3 consists of 14 residues. CDR3 protein: CAISRDRVGDTQYF. The CDR3 coding sequence is TGTGCCATCAGCCGCGACAGGGTTGGAGATACGCAGTATTTT.

This chain links TRBV15 with TRBJ1-1; TRBD1 matches 8 bases. With 2 bases clipped from V and 5 bases from J, the junction kept 7 bases outside the gene matches. This CDR3 is 15 amino acids long. CDR1 and CDR2 (germline): LNHNV, YYDKDF (reference sequence). CDR3 loop: CATSRRTGRSTEAFF. The CDR3 region has the DNA TGTGCCACCAGCAGACGGACAGGGCGGTCTACTGAAGCTTTCTTT.

This chain joins TRBV7-9 and TRBJ1-1; no firm D call. Deletions cut 5 bases from V and 1 base from J, with 11 bases between. Germline V gene data show CDR1 as SEHNR and CDR2 as FQNEAQ (reference sequence). This CDR3 is built from 14 residues. The CDR3 region is CASSPRPGNTEAFF. The CDR3 region has the DNA TGTGCCAGCAGCCCCCGACCGGGGAACACTGAAGCTTTCTTT.

The V gene is TRBV20-1, the J gene TRBJ2-7; TRBD2 matches 12 bases. With V trimmed by 3 bases and J by 2 bases, 2 bases remained unmatched. The CDR3 loop spans 14 amino acids. Germline V gives CDR1 DFQATT, CDR2 SNEGSKA (reference sequence). For the CDR3, the DNA is TGCAGTGCTAGTCGACTAGCGGGAGCCTACGAGCAGTACTTC. Its translation: CSASRLAGAYEQYF.

The CDR3 loop is CASSFGQGNSPLHF. The CDR3 nucleotides are TGTGCCAGCAGCTTCGGACAGGGGAATTCACCCCTCCACTTT. The V and J genes are TRBV7-2 and TRBJ1-6; 9 nucleotides agree with TRBD1. Germline assignment: CDR1 SGHTA and CDR2 FQGNSA. The CDR3 has 14 residues. V lost 3 bases and J lost 7; bases outside the gene matches: 1.

The rearrangement uses TRBV25-1 and TRBJ2-3; D unclear. Trimming shortened V by 5 bases and J by 1 base, and 4 bases separated the two germline ends. In germline, CDR1 is MGHDK, CDR2 SYGVNS. The CDR3 sequence is 12 residues long. CDR3 DNA: TGTGCCAGCAGTCGGGGCACAGATACGCAGTATTTT. Its protein is CASSRGTDTQYF. The full variable domain, rest sourced from reference TRBV25-1 and TRBJ2-3, is EADIYQTPRYLVIGTGKKITLECSQTMGHDKMYWYQQDPGMELHLIHYSYGVNSTEKGDLSSESTVSRIRTEHFPLTLESARPSHTSQYLCASSRGTDTQYFGPGTRLTVL.

As concerns this clone: At one end, the junction sequence differs from germline, possibly due to a read error. The chain recombines TRBV7-9 with TRBJ2-1, with D possibly TRBD1 on 5 matching bases. The CDR3 is 13 residues long. Germline CDR1 SEHNR, CDR2 FQNEAQ (reference sequence). CDR3 coding DNA: TGTGCCAGCAGCCGGCTTGGGGTGTGGGGCTCAATCTTC. Translated, it gives CASSRLGVWGSIF.

The genes are TRBV24-1 and TRBJ1-2; 7 bases are shared with TRBD1. The CDR3 consists of 13 residues. The V and J ends lost 5 bases and 4 bases, in that order; junction bases with no gene match: 3. The V gene's germline CDR1 is KGHDR and CDR2 SFDVKD. The CDR3 DNA is TGTGCCACCAGTGTTGGACAGGCCTATGGCTACACCTTC. Amino acids: CATSVGQAYGYTF.

V is TRBV20-1 and J is TRBJ2-5; TRBD1 might be the D (6 bases). Looked up from germline, CDR1 is DFQATT and CDR2 is SNEGSKA (reference sequence). The V end lost 3 bases, the J end lost 3 bases, and 11 bases lay between the germline ends. The CDR3 spans 13 residues. CDR3 sequence: CSASRTVKETQYF. The CDR3 DNA follows: TGCAGTGCTAGTAGGACAGTGAAAGAGACCCAGTACTTC.

The chain employs TRBV7-3 and TRBJ2-3; 8 nucleotides line up with TRBD2. Unmatched junction bases numbered 8, after V lost 2 bases and J lost 4 bases. The germline gives CDR1 SGHTA, CDR2 FQGTGA. The CDR3 runs 16 residues. CDR3 protein: CASSLYISSGPDTQYF. As DNA, the CDR3 is TGTGCCAGCAGCTTATACATTTCTAGCGGGCCAGATACGCAGTATTTT.

The rearrangement joins TRBV4-2 to TRBJ1-4, with no clear D. CDR1 is LGHNA and CDR2 is YNFKEQ in the germline V gene. The CDR3 is made up of 16 amino acids. The ends were cut back, 2 bases at V and 0 bases at J, with 10 bases in the middle. The CDR3 protein is CASSQSLSTTNEKLFF. The CDR3 DNA reads as TGTGCCAGCAGCCAAAGTTTGAGCACAACTAATGAAAAACTGTTTTTT.

The rearrangement uses TRBV29-1 and TRBJ1-1; 8 nucleotides line up with TRBD1. With 1 base clipped from V and 10 bases from J, the junction kept 5 bases outside the gene matches. Germline values: CDR1 SQVTM, CDR2 ANQGSEA. This CDR3 spans 12 amino acids. The CDR3 DNA follows: TGCAGCGTTGAAGGCCCAGGACAGGGAGCTTTCTTT. Translated: CSVEGPGQGAFF.

This clone occurred a few times. CDR3 region: CASSGAGSGTEAFF. The CDR3 DNA reads TGTGCCAGCAGCGGAGCGGGTTCGGGCACTGAAGCTTTCTTT. The rearrangement uses TRBV9 and TRBJ1-1; D not resolved. Germline CDR1 SGDLS, CDR2 YYNGEE. The CDR3 extends over 14 amino acids. Trimming took 3 bases from V and 4 from J, leaving 13 bases between them. The entire variable domain, with the rest obtained from reference TRBV9 and TRBJ1-1, is as follows: DSGVTQTPKHLITATGQRVTLRCSPRSGDLSVYWYQQSLDQGLQFLIQYYNGEERAKGNILERFSAQQFPDLHSELNLSSLELGDSALYFCASSGAGSGTEAFFGQGTRLTVV.

V is TRBV28 and J is TRBJ1-2, with D possibly matching TRBD1 (5 bases). Trimming cost V 3 bases and J 8 bases, with 10 bases left between them. Germline-derived CDR1 and CDR2 are MDHEN and SYDVKM. This CDR3 has 12 residues. The DNA of the CDR3 is TGTGCCAGCAGTTTTGAAGGGGCCGGCTACACCTTC. Protein product: CASSFEGAGYTF.

The chain is built from TRBV5-4 and TRBJ2-5; a weak D match, TRBD2 (5 bases). CDR3 size: 13 residues. V lost 4 bases and J 5 bases, leaving 12 bases between the germline ends. The V gene's germline CDR1 is SGHNT and CDR2 YYREEE (reference sequence). In nucleotides, the CDR3 is TGTGCCAGCAGCGCCCCGGGGTTTGAGACCCAGTACTTC. Translated: CASSAPGFETQYF.

This clone was observed a handful of times. The chain links TRBV19 to TRBJ2-7; 8 bases match TRBD1. The length of the CDR3 is 15 residues. CDR1 is LNHDA and CDR2 is SQIVND in the germline V gene (reference sequence). J gave up 2 bases and V 5 bases, and 8 bases lay outside the gene matches. The CDR3 spells CASSPQGAGPYEQYF. The CDR3 region has the DNA TGTGCCAGTAGTCCTCAGGGGGCGGGCCCCTACGAGCAGTACTTC. The full variable domain, its missing parts supplied by reference TRBV19 and TRBJ2-7, is DGGITQSPKYLFRKEGQNVTLSCEQNLNHDAMYWYRQDPGQGLRLIYYSQIVNDFQKGDIAEGYSVSREKKESFPLTVTSAQKNPTAFYLCASSPQGAGPYEQYFGPGTRLTVT.

The V call is TRBV5-1, the J call TRBJ2-7, with 13 positions matching TRBD2. This CDR3 comprises 15 residues. With 5 bases clipped from V and 1 base from J, the junction kept 3 bases outside the gene matches. CDR1 is SGHRS and CDR2 is YFSETQ in the germline V gene. CDR3 nucleotide sequence: TGCGCCAGCAGTTTGACTAGCGGGGGGTCCTACGAGCAGTACTTC. Its translation: CASSLTSGGSYEQYF. The entire variable domain, with the rest obtained from reference TRBV5-1 and TRBJ2-7, is as follows: KAGVTQTPRYLIKTRGQQVTLSCSPISGHRSVSWYQQTPGQGLQFLFEYFSETQRNKGNFPGRFSGRQFSNSRSEMNVSTLELGDSALYLCASSLTSGGSYEQYFGPGTRLTVT.

This clone was seen only once. The V and J genes are TRBV19 and TRBJ1-5; 8 bases map to TRBD1. Trimming cost V 6 bases and J 6 bases; bases outside gene matches: 10. Germline V gene lookup returns CDR1 LNHDA and CDR2 SQIVND (reference sequence). CDR3 length equals 15 residues. CDR3 sequence: CASSVRQGRSQPQHF. CDR3 nucleotides: TGTGCCAGTAGCGTTAGACAGGGGAGAAGTCAGCCCCAGCATTTT.

The chain has TRBV6-1 and TRBJ1-2; the match to TRBD1 covers 7 bases. This CDR3 region has 14 residues. CDR1 and CDR2 from the germline V gene are MNHNS and SASEGT. Trimming removed 2 bases from V and 7 bases from J; junction bases left unmatched: 7. In DNA, the CDR3 is TGTGCCAGCAGTGAAACCCAGGGGACAGTTGGCTACACCTTC. This sequence encodes CASSETQGTVGYTF.

The J gene is TRBJ2-1, the V gene TRBV5-1; 8 bases are a match to TRBD2. The CDR3 spans 14 residues. With V trimmed by 2 bases and J by 6 bases, 4 bases remained unmatched. Germline CDR1 reads SGHRS; CDR2 reads YFSETQ. CDR3 bases: TGCGCCAGCAGCTTCAGCGGGAGTATCAATGAGCAGTTCTTC. It codes for CASSFSGSINEQFF.

The table lists this clone with a few counts. This chain's CDR3 is CAISLRGGSGNTIYF. The CDR3 coding sequence is TGTGCCATCAGTCTTCGGGGGGGCTCTGGAAACACCATATATTTT. The rearrangement links TRBV10-3 to TRBJ1-3; D might be TRBD1 (5 bases). V dropped 5 bases and J dropped 0 bases, with 11 bases sitting between them. Germline V gives CDR1 ENHRY, CDR2 SYGVKD. The CDR3 contains 15 residues.